This T cell receptor beta chain was observed in a study of blood T cell repertoires in COVID-19. Study background: T cells, B-cell-depleted T cells, or PBMCs supplied cDNA or gDNA.

This CDR3 comprises 15 residues. V gave up 3 bases and J gave up 4 bases; unmatched junction bases: 6. The germline CDR1 and CDR2 sequences are SEHNR and FQNEAQ (reference sequence). Authors' analysis steps: Amplification with reference gene primers provided the estimates of nucleated cell counts. TCRdb's copy holds only in-frame clones and misses some; the assay was immunoSEQ multiplex PCR. That table gives V, J and clone size, and the DNA gave D and trimming. Seen here are 230,000 or so clones, roughly 88% observed once, and the top ten hold over 3%. Individuals drawn from approximately 26 US areas were about 18 to 89 years old.

The chain employs TRBV7-9 and TRBJ2-1; TRBD1 matches at 7 bases. This TCR was recovered from a woman aged 40 to 50 with acute COVID-19. Material for sequencing was PBMCs or T cells enriched from blood (not recorded which). The CDR3 protein is CASSLGQSDYNEQFF. In DNA, the CDR3 is TGTGCCAGCAGCTTGGGACAGAGCGATTACAATGAGCAGTTCTTC.